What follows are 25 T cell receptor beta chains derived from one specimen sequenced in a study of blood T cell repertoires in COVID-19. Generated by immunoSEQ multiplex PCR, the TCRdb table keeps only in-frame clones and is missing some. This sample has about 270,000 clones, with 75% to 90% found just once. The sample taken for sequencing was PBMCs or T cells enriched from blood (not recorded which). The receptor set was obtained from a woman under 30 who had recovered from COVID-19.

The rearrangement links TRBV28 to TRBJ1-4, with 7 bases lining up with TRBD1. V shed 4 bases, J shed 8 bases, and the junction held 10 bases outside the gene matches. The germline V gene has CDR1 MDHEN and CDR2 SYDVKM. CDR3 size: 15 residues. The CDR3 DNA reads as TGTGCCAGCAGTTCTGTACAGGGGTACGAGGAAAAACTGTTTTTT. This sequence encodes CASSSVQGYEEKLFF.

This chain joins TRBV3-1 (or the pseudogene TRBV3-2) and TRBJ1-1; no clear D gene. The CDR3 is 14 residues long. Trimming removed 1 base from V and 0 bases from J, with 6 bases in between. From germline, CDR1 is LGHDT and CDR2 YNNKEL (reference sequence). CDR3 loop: CASSQGYMNTEAFF. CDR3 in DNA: TGTGCCAGCAGCCAAGGATACATGAACACTGAAGCTTTCTTT.

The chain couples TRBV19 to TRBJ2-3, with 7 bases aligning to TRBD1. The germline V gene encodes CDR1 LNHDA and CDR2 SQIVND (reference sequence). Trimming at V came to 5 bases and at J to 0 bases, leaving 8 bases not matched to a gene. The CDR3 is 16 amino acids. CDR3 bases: TGTGCCAGTAGTGGGACAGATACCGCTAGCACAGATACGCAGTATTTT. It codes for CASSGTDTASTDTQYF. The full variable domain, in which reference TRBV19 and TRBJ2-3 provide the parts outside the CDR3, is DGGITQSPKYLFRKEGQNVTLSCEQNLNHDAMYWYRQDPGQGLRLIYYSQIVNDFQKGDIAEGYSVSREKKESFPLTVTSAQKNPTAFYLCASSGTDTASTDTQYFGPGTRLTVL.

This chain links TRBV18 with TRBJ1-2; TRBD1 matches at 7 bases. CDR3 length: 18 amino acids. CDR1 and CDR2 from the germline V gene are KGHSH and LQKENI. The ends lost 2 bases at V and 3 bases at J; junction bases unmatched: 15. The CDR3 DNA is TGTGCCAGCTCACCAAGAGTCCCTGACAGGGTCGAGGACTATGGCTACACCTTC. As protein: CASSPRVPDRVEDYGYTF.

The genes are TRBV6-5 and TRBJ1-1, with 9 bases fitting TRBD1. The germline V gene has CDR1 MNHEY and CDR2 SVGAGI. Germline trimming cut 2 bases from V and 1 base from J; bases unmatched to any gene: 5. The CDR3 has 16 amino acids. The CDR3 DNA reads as TGTGCCAGCAGTTACGGGGACAGGGTAGCGAACACTGAAGCTTTCTTT. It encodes CASSYGDRVANTEAFF.

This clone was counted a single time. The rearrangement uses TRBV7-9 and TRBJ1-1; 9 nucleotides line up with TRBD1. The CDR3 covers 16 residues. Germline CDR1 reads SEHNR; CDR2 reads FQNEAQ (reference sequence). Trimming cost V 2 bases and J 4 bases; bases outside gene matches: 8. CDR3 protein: CASSLTGTGKFTEAFF. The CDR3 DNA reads TGTGCCAGCAGCTTAACCGGGACAGGGAAGTTCACTGAAGCTTTCTTT. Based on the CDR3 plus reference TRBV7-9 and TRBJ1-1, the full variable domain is DTGVSQNPRHKITKRGQNVTFRCDPISEHNRLYWYRQTLGQGPEFLTYFQNEAQLEKSRLLSDRFSAERPKGSFSTLEIQRTEQGDSAMYLCASSLTGTGKFTEAFFGQGTRLTVV.

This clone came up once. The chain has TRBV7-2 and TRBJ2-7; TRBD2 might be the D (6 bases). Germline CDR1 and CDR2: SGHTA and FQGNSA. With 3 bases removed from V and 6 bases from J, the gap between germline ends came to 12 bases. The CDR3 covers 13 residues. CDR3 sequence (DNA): TGTGCCAGCAGCTTCGAGCAGGGAGGCGAGCAGTACTTC. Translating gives CASSFEQGGEQYF.

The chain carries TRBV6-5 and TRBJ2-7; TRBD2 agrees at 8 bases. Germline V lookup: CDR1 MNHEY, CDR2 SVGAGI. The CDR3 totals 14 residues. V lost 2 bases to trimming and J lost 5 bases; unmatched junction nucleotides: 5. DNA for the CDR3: TGTGCCAGCAGTTACGCCAGCGGGAGAGACGAGCAGTACTTC. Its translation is CASSYASGRDEQYF.

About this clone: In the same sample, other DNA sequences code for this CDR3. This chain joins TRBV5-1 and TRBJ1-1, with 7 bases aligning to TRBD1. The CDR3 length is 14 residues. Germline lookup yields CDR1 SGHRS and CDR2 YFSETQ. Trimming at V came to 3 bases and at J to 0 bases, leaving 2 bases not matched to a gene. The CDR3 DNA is TGCGCCAGCAGCTCCGACAGGGTGAACACTGAAGCTTTCTTT. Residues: CASSSDRVNTEAFF.

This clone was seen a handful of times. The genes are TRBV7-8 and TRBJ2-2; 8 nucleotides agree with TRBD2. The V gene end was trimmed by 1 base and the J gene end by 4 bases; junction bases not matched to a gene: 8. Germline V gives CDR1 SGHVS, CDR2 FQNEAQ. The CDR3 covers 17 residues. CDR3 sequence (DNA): TGTGCCAGCAGCTTAGTGGGTAGCGGGGATGGCACCGGGGAGCTGTTTTTT. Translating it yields CASSLVGSGDGTGELFF.

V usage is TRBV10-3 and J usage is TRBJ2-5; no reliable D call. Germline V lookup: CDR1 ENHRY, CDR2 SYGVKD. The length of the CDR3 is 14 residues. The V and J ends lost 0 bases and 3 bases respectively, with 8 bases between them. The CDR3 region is CAISESAVKETQYF. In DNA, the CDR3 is TGTGCCATCAGTGAGTCGGCAGTAAAAGAGACCCAGTACTTC.

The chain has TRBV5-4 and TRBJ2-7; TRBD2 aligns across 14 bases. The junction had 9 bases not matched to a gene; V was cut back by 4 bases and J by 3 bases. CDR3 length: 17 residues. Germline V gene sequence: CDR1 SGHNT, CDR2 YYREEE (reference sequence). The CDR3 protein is CASSAGTSGGNYYEQYF. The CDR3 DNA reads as TGTGCCAGCAGCGCCGGGACTAGCGGGGGCAATTACTACGAGCAGTACTTC.

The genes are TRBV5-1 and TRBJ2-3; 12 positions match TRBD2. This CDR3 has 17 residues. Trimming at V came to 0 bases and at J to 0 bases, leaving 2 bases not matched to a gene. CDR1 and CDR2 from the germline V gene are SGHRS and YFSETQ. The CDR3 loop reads CASSLGTSGDSTDTQYF. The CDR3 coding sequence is TGCGCCAGCAGCTTGGGGACTAGCGGGGACAGCACAGATACGCAGTATTTT.

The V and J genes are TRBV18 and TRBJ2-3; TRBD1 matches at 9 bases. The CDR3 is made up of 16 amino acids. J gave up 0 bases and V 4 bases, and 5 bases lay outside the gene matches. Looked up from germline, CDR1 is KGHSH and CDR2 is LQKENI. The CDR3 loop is CASSLRTGDSTDTQYF. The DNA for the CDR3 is TGTGCCAGCTCACTCCGGACAGGGGATAGCACAGATACGCAGTATTTT.

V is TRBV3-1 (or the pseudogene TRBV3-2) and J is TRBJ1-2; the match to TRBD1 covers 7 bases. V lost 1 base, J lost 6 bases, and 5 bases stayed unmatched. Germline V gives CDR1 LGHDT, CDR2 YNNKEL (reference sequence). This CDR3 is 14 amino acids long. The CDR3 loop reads CASSQARQGHGYTF. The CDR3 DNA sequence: TGTGCCAGCAGCCAAGCCAGACAGGGTCATGGCTACACCTTC.

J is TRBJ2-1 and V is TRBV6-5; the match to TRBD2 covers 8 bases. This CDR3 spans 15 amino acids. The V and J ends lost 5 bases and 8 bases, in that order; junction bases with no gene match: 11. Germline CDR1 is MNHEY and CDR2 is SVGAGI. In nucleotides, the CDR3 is TGTGCCAGCAGTAACGGGGGGGCGAGTCGGGATGAGCAGTTCTTC. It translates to CASSNGGASRDEQFF.

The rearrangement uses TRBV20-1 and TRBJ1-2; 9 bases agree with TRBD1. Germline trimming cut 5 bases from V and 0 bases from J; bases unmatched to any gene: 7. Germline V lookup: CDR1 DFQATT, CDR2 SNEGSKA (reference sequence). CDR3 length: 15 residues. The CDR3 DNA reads TGCAGTGCTGGTGGACAGGGGCGAACTAACTATGGCTACACCTTC. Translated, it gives CSAGGQGRTNYGYTF.

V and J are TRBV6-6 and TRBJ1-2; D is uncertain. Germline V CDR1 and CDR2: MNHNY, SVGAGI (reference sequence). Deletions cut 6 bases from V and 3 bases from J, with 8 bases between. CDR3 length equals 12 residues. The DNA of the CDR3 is TGTGCCAGCAGCTCGGAGTACTATGGCTACACCTTC. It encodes CASSSEYYGYTF.

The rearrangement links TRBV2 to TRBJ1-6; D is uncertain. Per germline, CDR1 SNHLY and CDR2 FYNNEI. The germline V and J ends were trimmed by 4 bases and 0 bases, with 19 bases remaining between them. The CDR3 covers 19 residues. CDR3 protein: CASSAPMSPLSSYNSPLHF. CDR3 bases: TGTGCCAGCAGTGCGCCAATGAGCCCCTTGAGCTCCTATAATTCACCCCTCCACTTT.

In nucleotides, the CDR3 is TGTGCCAGCATCTACAGAGGGTCCAACTATGGCTACACCTTC. Amino acids: CASIYRGSNYGYTF. The chain links TRBV21-1 to TRBJ1-2. TRBV21-1 is a recognized pseudogene. CDR3 length equals 14 residues.

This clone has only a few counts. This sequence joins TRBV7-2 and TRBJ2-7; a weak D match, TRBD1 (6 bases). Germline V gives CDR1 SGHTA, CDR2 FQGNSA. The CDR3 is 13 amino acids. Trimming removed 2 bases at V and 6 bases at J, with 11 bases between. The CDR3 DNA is TGTGCCAGCAGCTTACCGGACAGCGTCGAGCAGTACTTC. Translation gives CASSLPDSVEQYF.

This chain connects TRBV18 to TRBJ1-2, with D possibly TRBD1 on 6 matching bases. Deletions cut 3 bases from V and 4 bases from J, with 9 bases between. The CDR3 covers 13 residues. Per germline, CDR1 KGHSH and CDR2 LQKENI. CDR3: CASSPGTRYGYTF. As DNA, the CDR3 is TGTGCCAGCTCACCCGGGACACGCTATGGCTACACCTTC.

This CDR3 is CATSRDGRTALGSGSYEQYF. As DNA, the CDR3 is TGTGCCACCAGCAGAGATGGTAGAACGGCACTCGGGAGTGGATCCTACGAGCAGTACTTC. V usage is TRBV15 and J usage is TRBJ2-7; D is perhaps TRBD2 (6 bases). Trimming cost V 0 bases and J 1 base, with 25 bases left between them. The CDR3 is 20 residues long. Germline V gene lookup returns CDR1 LNHNV and CDR2 YYDKDF (reference sequence).

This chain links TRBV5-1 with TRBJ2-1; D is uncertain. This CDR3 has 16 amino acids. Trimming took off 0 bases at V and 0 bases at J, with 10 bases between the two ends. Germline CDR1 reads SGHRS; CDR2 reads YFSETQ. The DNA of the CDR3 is TGCGCCAGCAGCTTGGTCCCCCTTTCCTCCTACAATGAGCAGTTCTTC. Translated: CASSLVPLSSYNEQFF.

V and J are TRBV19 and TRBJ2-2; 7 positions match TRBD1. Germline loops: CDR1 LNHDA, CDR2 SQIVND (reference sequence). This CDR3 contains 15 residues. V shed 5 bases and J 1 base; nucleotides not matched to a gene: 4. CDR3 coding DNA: TGTGCCAGTAGTGCCTACAGGGGGAACACCGGGGAGCTGTTTTTT. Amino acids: CASSAYRGNTGELFF.